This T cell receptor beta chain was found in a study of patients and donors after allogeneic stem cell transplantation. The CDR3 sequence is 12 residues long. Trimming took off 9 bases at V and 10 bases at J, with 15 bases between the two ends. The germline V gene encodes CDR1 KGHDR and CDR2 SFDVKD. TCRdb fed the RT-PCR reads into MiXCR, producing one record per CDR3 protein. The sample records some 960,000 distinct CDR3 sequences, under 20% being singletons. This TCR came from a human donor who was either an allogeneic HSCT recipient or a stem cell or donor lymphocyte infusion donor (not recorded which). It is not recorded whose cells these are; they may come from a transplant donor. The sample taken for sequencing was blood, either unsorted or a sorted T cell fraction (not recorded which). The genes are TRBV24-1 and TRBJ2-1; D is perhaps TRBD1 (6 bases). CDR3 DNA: TGTGCCACCGGGTCACAGGGACGGGAGCAGTTCTTC. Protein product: CATGSQGREQFF.